These 31 T cell receptor beta chains originate from one sample sequenced in a study of identical twins. TCRdb re-called the 5' RACE reads through MiXCR, storing one row per CDR3 protein. This table holds approximately 280,000 distinct CDR3 sequences, more than 6.5% found once. These sequences were also reported in another study, on yellow fever vaccine responses in identical twins.

Sample: memory (CD45RO+) T cells sorted from blood. Receptors were obtained from a woman under 30 in good health.

This clonotype was detected only a few times. V and J are TRBV12-3 or TRBV12-4 and TRBJ1-5, with TRBD1 as a possible D gene (5 bases). CDR3 size: 16 residues. V was trimmed by 6 bases and J by 1 base, leaving 16 bases between them. CDR3 region: CASSPGRAGSNQPQHF. CDR3 bases: TGTGCCAGCAGCCCCGGCAGGGCAGGAAGCAATCAGCCCCAGCATTTT.

This clonotype appeared a few times. This chain joins TRBV9 and TRBJ2-2; D gene unclear. This CDR3 is 15 amino acids long. V shed 2 bases and J shed 4 bases, with 12 bases lying between them. From germline, CDR1 is SGDLS and CDR2 YYNGEE. CDR3 residues: CASSVGQELTGELFF. In DNA, the CDR3 is TGTGCCAGCAGCGTTGGGCAGGAGCTCACCGGGGAGCTGTTTTTT.

This clonotype has a handful of counts. The rearrangement uses TRBV20-1 and TRBJ2-5; D gene ambiguous. The CDR3 extends over 10 amino acids. CDR1 and CDR2 (germline): DFQATT, SNEGSKA (reference sequence). V was shortened by 6 bases and J by 7 bases, with 9 bases between the two germline ends. This CDR3 reads CSAASSTQYF. CDR3 nucleotide sequence: TGCAGTGCCGCCTCGTCGACCCAGTACTTC.

This chain uses TRBV6-6 with TRBJ1-4, with D hard to call. The CDR3 totals 13 residues. Germline CDR1 MNHNY, CDR2 SVGAGI (reference sequence). Trimming cost V 2 bases and J 4 bases, with 5 bases left between them. CDR3 residues: CASSYPGNEKLFF. DNA for the CDR3: TGTGCCAGCAGTTACCCGGGTAATGAAAAACTGTTTTTT.

This clonotype was counted at least ten times. The chain carries TRBV5-1 and TRBJ2-1; the D gene is possibly TRBD1 (6 bases). The length of the CDR3 is 16 residues. V lost 0 bases and J 1 base, leaving 11 bases between the germline ends. CDR1 and CDR2 (germline): SGHRS, YFSETQ. The CDR3 DNA reads TGCGCCAGCAGCTTGGTCCCCGGACAGTCCTACAATGAGCAGTTCTTC. Its protein is CASSLVPGQSYNEQFF.

This clonotype occurred many times. This chain uses TRBV9 with TRBJ2-1; 11 bases fit TRBD2. CDR1 is SGDLS and CDR2 is YYNGEE in the germline V gene. Trimming removed 0 bases from V and 6 bases from J; junction bases left unmatched: 5. This CDR3 has 16 residues. Here the CDR3 DNA reads TGTGCCAGCAGCGTAGTTAGTAGCGGGAGGGCCAATGAGCAGTTCTTC. The encoded protein is CASSVVSSGRANEQFF.

The chain employs TRBV20-1 and TRBJ2-5; D remains ambiguous. The CDR3 covers 15 residues. The V end was cut by 0 bases, the J end by 2 bases, with 13 bases between. Germline V gene sequence: CDR1 DFQATT, CDR2 SNEGSKA (reference sequence). In nucleotides, the CDR3 is TGCAGTGCTAGAGATTGGGCCAGAGAACAAGAGACCCAGTACTTC. It yields the protein CSARDWAREQETQYF.

For this clonotype: Because the CDR3 is missing its conserved closing phenylalanine or tryptophan, this is likely a read error. J is TRBJ1-2 and V is TRBV19; D unresolved. Germline assignment: CDR1 LNHDA and CDR2 SQIVND (reference sequence). Trimming cost V 5 bases and J 1 base, with 8 bases left between them. This CDR3 spans 13 amino acids. The CDR3 bases are TGTGCCAGTAGTGACCAGGTTAACTATGGCTACACCCTC. As protein: CASSDQVNYGYTL.

This clonotype was observed a few times. This chain uses TRBV3-1 with TRBJ2-1; weak D call: TRBD1 (6 bases). This CDR3 has 15 amino acids. Trimming pared 7 bases from V and 2 bases from J, leaving 15 bases between. CDR1 and CDR2 (germline): LGHDT, YNNKEL (reference sequence). CDR3: CASTPGERTYNEQFF. Written as DNA, the CDR3 is TGTGCCAGCACTCCAGGGGAGCGGACCTACAATGAGCAGTTCTTC.

Only a few counts were recorded for this clonotype. The chain employs TRBV11-2 and TRBJ2-1; 9 nucleotides agree with TRBD1. There are 13 residues in the CDR3. The germline V gene has CDR1 SGHAT and CDR2 FQNNGV. J lost 9 bases, V lost 5 bases, and 5 bases had no gene match. The CDR3 coding sequence is TGTGCCAGCAGCGTACGACAGGGGGTTGAGCAGTTCTTC. Its protein is CASSVRQGVEQFF.

The chain employs TRBV7-9 and TRBJ1-6; TRBD1 might be the D (6 bases). The germline V gene has CDR1 SEHNR and CDR2 FQNEAQ (reference sequence). V was pared by 5 bases and J by 13 bases, with 12 bases between. The CDR3 sequence is 12 residues long. Here the CDR3 reads CASSLPTGPLHF. The CDR3 nucleotides are TGTGCCAGCAGCCTTCCCACAGGGCCCCTCCACTTT.

This clonotype was seen repeatedly, ten times or more. This rearrangement joins TRBV7-8 to TRBJ1-4; D is undetermined. There are 14 residues in the CDR3. Germline CDR1 SGHVS, CDR2 FQNEAQ. Trimming stripped 4 bases from V and 7 bases from J, with 13 bases between. The CDR3 sequence: CASSSGWSSEKLFF. In nucleotides, the CDR3 is TGTGCCAGCAGCTCTGGCTGGAGTTCTGAAAAACTGTTTTTT.

CDR3 region: CASSIVPPIEQFF. The CDR3 nucleotides read TGTGCCAGTAGTATCGTTCCTCCAATTGAGCAGTTCTTC. The genes are TRBV19 and TRBJ2-1; D uncertain. The length of the CDR3 is 13 residues. V lost 3 bases and J 9 bases, leaving 12 bases between the germline ends. The V gene's germline CDR1 is LNHDA and CDR2 SQIVND (reference sequence).

This clonotype was counted at least ten times. The chain uses TRBV27 and TRBJ2-1; 10 bases map to TRBD2. Germline values: CDR1 MNHEY, CDR2 SMNVEV (reference sequence). V dropped 7 bases and J dropped 5; count of bases not matched to a gene: 20. This CDR3 comprises 19 residues. The CDR3 spells CASTPVTLAGAISDNEQFF. Here the CDR3 DNA reads TGTGCCAGCACCCCCGTCACCCTAGCGGGAGCTATCTCGGACAATGAGCAGTTCTTC.

The chain recombines TRBV2 with TRBJ2-3; the match to TRBD2 covers 8 bases. V gave up 8 bases and J gave up 3 bases; unmatched junction bases: 4. CDR3 size: 13 residues. Germline V gene data show CDR1 as SNHLY and CDR2 as FYNNEI. The CDR3 loop is CASRRGVTDTQYF. The CDR3 DNA reads TGTGCCAGCCGGCGGGGGGTAACAGATACGCAGTATTTT. The whole variable domain, filled in from reference TRBV2 and TRBJ2-3, reads EPEVTQTPSHQVTQMGQEVILRCVPISNHLYFYWYRQILGQKVEFLVSFYNNEISEKSEIFDDQFSVERPDGSNFTLKIRSTKLEDSAMYFCASRRGVTDTQYFGPGTRLTVL.

This clonotype showed up just a few times. V and J are TRBV5-5 and TRBJ2-3, with 10 bases fitting TRBD2. V gave up 2 bases and J gave up 4 bases; unmatched junction bases: 4. Germline V CDR1 and CDR2: SGHKS, YYEKEE (reference sequence). The CDR3 is 15 amino acids. The CDR3, as DNA: TGTGCCAGCAGCTTAGCTAGCGGGAGTCCAGATACGCAGTATTTT. This translates into CASSLASGSPDTQYF.

This clonotype occurred a few times. V gene TRBV14 combines with J gene TRBJ1-2, with 8 bases fitting TRBD1. Per germline, CDR1 SGHDN and CDR2 FVKESK. There are 19 residues in the CDR3. The V and J ends lost 1 base and 0 bases, in that order; junction bases with no gene match: 13. The CDR3 sequence: CASSQVLGQGPGANYGYTF. CDR3 coding DNA: TGTGCCAGCAGCCAAGTTCTTGGACAGGGACCGGGTGCTAACTATGGCTACACCTTC.

The rearrangement joins TRBV11-2 to TRBJ2-3, with D unclear. The CDR3 consists of 17 residues. CDR1 and CDR2 from the germline V gene are SGHAT and FQNNGV. V was pared by 5 bases and J by 2 bases, with 20 bases between. The CDR3 nucleotides are TGTGCCAGCAGCCGCGTCCCGGTGGGCTACCACACAGATACGCAGTATTTT. Its translation: CASSRVPVGYHTDTQYF.

This clonotype was seen only a few times. The chain recombines TRBV28 with TRBJ2-1; TRBD2 matches 11 bases. The V gene's germline CDR1 is MDHEN and CDR2 SYDVKM. The J segment lost 9 bases and the V segment lost 5 bases, leaving 12 bases of the junction unmatched. CDR3 length: 16 residues. The CDR3 region is CASSPRVAGGLGEQFF. The CDR3 DNA reads TGTGCCAGCAGTCCTCGTGTAGCGGGAGGGCTTGGTGAGCAGTTCTTC.

The chain recombines TRBV6-1 with TRBJ2-6; D possibly corresponds to TRBD1 (6 bases). CDR3 size: 17 residues. The V gene's germline CDR1 is MNHNS and CDR2 SASEGT. V lost 4 bases and J lost 0, with 13 bases in between. The CDR3 region is CASSVGQTRSGANVLTF. The DNA of the CDR3 is TGTGCCAGCAGTGTAGGACAGACCCGCTCTGGGGCCAACGTCCTGACTTTC.

There are a few counts of this clonotype. The genes are TRBV28 and TRBJ1-5; the match to TRBD1 covers 7 bases. CDR1 and CDR2 from the germline V gene are MDHEN and SYDVKM. The length of the CDR3 is 16 residues. The V segment lost 6 bases and the J segment 3 bases; nucleotides outside the gene matches: 11. CDR3 sequence: CASSLYGTDHNQPQHF. CDR3 DNA sequence: TGTGCCAGCAGCCTGTACGGGACAGATCACAATCAGCCCCAGCATTTT.

This chain connects TRBV11-1 to TRBJ1-1; TRBD1 matches 7 bases. J lost 4 bases, V lost 1 base, and 15 bases had no gene match. The germline gives CDR1 SGHAT, CDR2 FQDESV (reference sequence). The CDR3 consists of 18 residues. In DNA form, the CDR3 reads TGTGCCAGCAGCTTAGTATCAGGGGGAAGTGTTGGTAGCACTGAAGCTTTCTTT. This gives the protein CASSLVSGGSVGSTEAFF.

The chain joins TRBV20-1 to TRBJ1-1, with D perhaps TRBD1 (5 bases). V gave up 0 bases and J gave up 0 bases, with 17 bases separating them. The CDR3 covers 17 residues. CDR1 and CDR2 (germline): DFQATT, SNEGSKA (reference sequence). CDR3 amino acids: CSARDRGPRGLNTEAFF. Here the CDR3 DNA reads TGCAGTGCTAGAGATCGGGGCCCTCGGGGGTTGAACACTGAAGCTTTCTTT.

This clonotype was detected many times. Written as DNA, the CDR3 is TGTGCCGGCAAGACAAGGACGAACACCGGGGAGCTGTTTTTT. As protein: CAGKTRTNTGELFF. The gene calls are TRBV7-2 and TRBJ2-2; D is undetermined. The V and J ends lost 11 bases and 0 bases respectively, with 13 bases between them. Germline loops: CDR1 SGHTA, CDR2 FQGNSA. CDR3 length: 14 amino acids.

This clonotype was recorded at least ten times. V is TRBV10-3 and J is TRBJ1-5; perhaps TRBD1 as D (5 bases). Germline CDR1 reads ENHRY; CDR2 reads SYGVKD. Trimming left V 3 bases short and J 9 bases short, with 12 bases between. The CDR3 has 13 residues. The CDR3 DNA is TGTGCCATCAGTGACGAGGACACCCGGCCCCAGCATTTT. As protein: CAISDEDTRPQHF.

This clonotype showed up many times. The chain couples TRBV9 to TRBJ2-1; 11 bases match TRBD2. The CDR3 sequence is 15 residues long. Unmatched junction bases numbered 5, after V lost 5 bases and J lost 4 bases. CDR1 is SGDLS and CDR2 is YYNGEE in the germline V gene. CDR3 sequence reads: CASSSGTSGYNEQFF. CDR3 in DNA: TGTGCCAGCAGTTCCGGGACTAGCGGTTACAATGAGCAGTTCTTC.

The chain uses TRBV7-9 and TRBJ2-3, with TRBD2 matching 10 bases. Germline CDR1 SEHNR, CDR2 FQNEAQ (reference sequence). The trim removed 2 bases at V and 3 bases at J, leaving 8 bases unmatched. The CDR3 spans 17 residues. This chain's CDR3 is CASSLSMTSGQTDTQYF. The CDR3 DNA follows: TGTGCCAGCAGCTTAAGTATGACTAGCGGGCAAACAGATACGCAGTATTTT.

This clonotype has at least ten counts. The chain couples TRBV20-1 to TRBJ2-1; D is uncertain. The CDR3 is made up of 12 amino acids. The ends were cut back, 1 base at V and 5 bases at J, with 6 bases in the middle. The V gene's germline CDR1 is DFQATT and CDR2 SNEGSKA (reference sequence). The CDR3 spells CSARVAHNEQFF. CDR3 nucleotide sequence: TGCAGTGCTAGAGTTGCCCACAATGAGCAGTTCTTC.

The rearrangement links TRBV12-3 or TRBV12-4 to TRBJ1-3, with 7 bases lining up with TRBD1. The CDR3 is 14 residues long. V was pared by 10 bases and J by 3 bases, with 9 bases of the junction left unmatched. The CDR3 reads CATRQGGGGNTIYF. For the CDR3, the DNA is TGTGCCACACGCCAGGGGGGAGGTGGAAACACCATATATTTT.

The chain joins TRBV5-6 to TRBJ2-1, with TRBD1 identical over 9 bases. Germline CDR1 reads SGHDT; CDR2 reads YYEEEE. With V trimmed by 4 bases and J by 5 bases, 10 bases remained unmatched. The CDR3 consists of 16 residues. In nucleotides, the CDR3 is TGTGCCAGCAGCCCCGGGACAGGGAAAAATAACAATGAGCAGTTCTTC. Its translation: CASSPGTGKNNNEQFF.

This chain uses TRBV15 with TRBJ2-5; the D gene is possibly TRBD2 (6 bases). The CDR3 consists of 15 residues. Trimming removed 0 bases from V and 5 bases from J, with 13 bases in between. CDR1 and CDR2 (germline): LNHNV, YYDKDF (reference sequence). The DNA of the CDR3 is TGTGCCACCAGCAGAGAGTTGGGGGGTGCCGAGACCCAGTACTTC. It encodes CATSRELGGAETQYF.